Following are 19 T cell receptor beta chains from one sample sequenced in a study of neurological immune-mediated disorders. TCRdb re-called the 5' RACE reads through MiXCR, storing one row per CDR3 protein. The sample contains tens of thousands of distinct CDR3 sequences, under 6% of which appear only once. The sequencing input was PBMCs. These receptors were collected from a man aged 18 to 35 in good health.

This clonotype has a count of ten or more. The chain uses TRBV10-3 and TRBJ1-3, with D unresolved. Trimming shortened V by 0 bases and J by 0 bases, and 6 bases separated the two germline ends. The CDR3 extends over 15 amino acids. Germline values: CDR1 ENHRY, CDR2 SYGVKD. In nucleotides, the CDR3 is TGTGCCATCAGTGAGTCGGGCCTCTCTGGAAACACCATATATTTT. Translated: CAISESGLSGNTIYF.

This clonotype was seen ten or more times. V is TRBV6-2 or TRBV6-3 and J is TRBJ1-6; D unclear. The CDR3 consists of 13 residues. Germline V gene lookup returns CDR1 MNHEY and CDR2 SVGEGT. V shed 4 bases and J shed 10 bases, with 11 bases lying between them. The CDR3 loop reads CASSSAGYSPLHF. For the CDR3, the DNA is TGTGCCAGCAGTTCGGCCGGGTACTCACCCCTCCACTTT.

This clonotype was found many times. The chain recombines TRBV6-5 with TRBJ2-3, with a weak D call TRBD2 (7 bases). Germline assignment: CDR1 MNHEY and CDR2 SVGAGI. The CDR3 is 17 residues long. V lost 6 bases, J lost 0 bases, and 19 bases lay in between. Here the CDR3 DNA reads TGTGCCAGCAGCCTGCGGGGGACAACTCCTAGCACAGATACGCAGTATTTT. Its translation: CASSLRGTTPSTDTQYF.

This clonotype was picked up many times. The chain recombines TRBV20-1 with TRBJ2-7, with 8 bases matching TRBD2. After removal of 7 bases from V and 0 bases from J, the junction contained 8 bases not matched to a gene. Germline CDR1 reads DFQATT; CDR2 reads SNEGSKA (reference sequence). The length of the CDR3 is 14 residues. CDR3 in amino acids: CSGGGLAPSYEQYF. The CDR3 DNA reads TGCAGTGGAGGCGGACTAGCTCCCTCCTACGAGCAGTACTTC.

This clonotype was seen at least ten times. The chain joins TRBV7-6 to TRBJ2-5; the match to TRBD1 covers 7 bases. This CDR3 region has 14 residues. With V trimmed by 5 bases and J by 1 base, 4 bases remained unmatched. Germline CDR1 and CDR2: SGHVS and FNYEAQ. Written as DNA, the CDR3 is TGTGCCAGCAGCCCGGGGACAGCCCAAGAGACCCAGTACTTC. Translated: CASSPGTAQETQYF.

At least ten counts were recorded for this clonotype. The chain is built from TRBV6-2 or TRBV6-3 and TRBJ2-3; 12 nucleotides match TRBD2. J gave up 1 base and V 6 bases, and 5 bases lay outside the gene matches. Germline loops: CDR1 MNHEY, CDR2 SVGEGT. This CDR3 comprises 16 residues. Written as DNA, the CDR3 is TGTGCCAGCAGCCGGACTAGCGGGGAAGGCACAGATACGCAGTATTTT. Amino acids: CASSRTSGEGTDTQYF.

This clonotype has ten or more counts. The CDR3 sequence: CSVAPVSSGANVLTF. The CDR3 DNA reads TGCAGCGTTGCCCCCGTCAGCTCTGGGGCCAACGTCCTGACTTTC. The gene calls are TRBV29-1 and TRBJ2-6, with D unclear. Trimming pared 4 bases from V and 0 bases from J, leaving 10 bases between. The CDR3 contains 15 residues. Germline loops: CDR1 SQVTM, CDR2 ANQGSEA. The full variable domain, rest sourced from reference TRBV29-1 and TRBJ2-6, is SAVISQKPSRDICQRGTSLTIQCQVDSQVTMMFWYRQQPGQSLTLIATANQGSEATYESGFVIDKFPISRPNLTFSTLTVSNMSPEDSSIYLCSVAPVSSGANVLTFGAGSRLTVL.

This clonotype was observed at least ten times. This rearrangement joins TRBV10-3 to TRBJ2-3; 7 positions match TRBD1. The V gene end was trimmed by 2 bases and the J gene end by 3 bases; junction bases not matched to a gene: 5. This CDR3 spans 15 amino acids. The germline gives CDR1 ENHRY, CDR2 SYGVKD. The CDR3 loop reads CAISEIGQVTDTQYF. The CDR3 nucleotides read TGTGCCATCAGTGAGATTGGACAGGTAACAGATACGCAGTATTTT.

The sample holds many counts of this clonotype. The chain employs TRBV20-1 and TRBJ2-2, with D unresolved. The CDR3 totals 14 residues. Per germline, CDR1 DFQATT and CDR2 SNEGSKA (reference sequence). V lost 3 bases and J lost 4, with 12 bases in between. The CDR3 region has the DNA TGCAGTGCTAGTTCCTCGGCAAGCACCGGGGAGCTGTTTTTT. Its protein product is CSASSSASTGELFF.

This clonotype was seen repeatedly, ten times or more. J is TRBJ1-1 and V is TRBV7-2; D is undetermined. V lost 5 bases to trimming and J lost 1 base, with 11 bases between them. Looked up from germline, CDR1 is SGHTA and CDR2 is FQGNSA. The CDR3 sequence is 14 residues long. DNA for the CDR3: TGTGCCAGCAGCCCAGTAGCGGGGAACACTGAAGCTTTCTTT. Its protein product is CASSPVAGNTEAFF.

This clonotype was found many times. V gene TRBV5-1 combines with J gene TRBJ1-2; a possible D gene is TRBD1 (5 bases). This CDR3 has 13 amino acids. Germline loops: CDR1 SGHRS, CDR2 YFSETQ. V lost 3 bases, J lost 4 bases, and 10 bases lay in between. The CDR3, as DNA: TGCGCCAGCAGCTCAACCGGGGCCTATGGCTACACCTTC. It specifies CASSSTGAYGYTF.

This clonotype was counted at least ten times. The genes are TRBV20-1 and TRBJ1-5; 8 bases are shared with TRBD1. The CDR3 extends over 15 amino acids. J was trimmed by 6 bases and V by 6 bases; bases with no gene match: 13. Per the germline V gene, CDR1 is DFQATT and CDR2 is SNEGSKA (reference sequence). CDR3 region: CSAHRTGSMGQPQHF. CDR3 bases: TGCAGTGCCCATAGGACAGGGAGTATGGGTCAGCCCCAGCATTTT.

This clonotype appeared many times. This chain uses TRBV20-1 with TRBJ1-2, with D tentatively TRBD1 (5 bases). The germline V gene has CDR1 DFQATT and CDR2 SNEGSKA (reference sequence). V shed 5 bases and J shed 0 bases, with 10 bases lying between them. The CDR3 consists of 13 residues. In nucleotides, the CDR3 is TGCAGTGCTGGCGACAGTACTAACTATGGCTACACCTTC. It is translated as CSAGDSTNYGYTF.

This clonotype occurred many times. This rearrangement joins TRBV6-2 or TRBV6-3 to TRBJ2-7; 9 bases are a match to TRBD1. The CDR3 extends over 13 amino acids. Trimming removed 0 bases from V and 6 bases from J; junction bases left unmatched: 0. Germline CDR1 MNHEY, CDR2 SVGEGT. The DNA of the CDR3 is TGTGCCAGCAGTTACTCGGACAGGGGCGAGCAGTACTTC. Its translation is CASSYSDRGEQYF.

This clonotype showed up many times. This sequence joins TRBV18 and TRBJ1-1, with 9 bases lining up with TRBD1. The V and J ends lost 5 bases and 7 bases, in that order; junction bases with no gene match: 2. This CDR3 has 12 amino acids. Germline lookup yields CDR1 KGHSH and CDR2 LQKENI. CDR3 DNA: TGTGCCAGCTCAGGGACAGGGCGTGAAGCTTTCTTT. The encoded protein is CASSGTGREAFF.

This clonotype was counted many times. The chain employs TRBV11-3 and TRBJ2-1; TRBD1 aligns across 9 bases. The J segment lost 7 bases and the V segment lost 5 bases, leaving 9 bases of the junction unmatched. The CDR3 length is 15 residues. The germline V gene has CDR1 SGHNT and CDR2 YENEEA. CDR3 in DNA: TGTGCCAGCAGCCCTGCGGGACAGGGAAGAAATGAGCAGTTCTTC. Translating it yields CASSPAGQGRNEQFF.

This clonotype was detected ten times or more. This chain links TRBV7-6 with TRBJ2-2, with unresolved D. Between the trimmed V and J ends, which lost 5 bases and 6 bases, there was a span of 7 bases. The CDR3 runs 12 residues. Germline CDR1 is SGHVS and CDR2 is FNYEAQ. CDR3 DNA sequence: TGTGCCAGCAGCCACCCGTCCGGGGAGCTGTTTTTT. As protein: CASSHPSGELFF.

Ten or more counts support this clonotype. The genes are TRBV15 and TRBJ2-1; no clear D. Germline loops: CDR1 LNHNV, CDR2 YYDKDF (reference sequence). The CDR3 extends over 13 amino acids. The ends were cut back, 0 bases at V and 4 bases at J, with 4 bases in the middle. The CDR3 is CATSRDGYNEQFF. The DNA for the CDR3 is TGTGCCACCAGCAGAGACGGATACAATGAGCAGTTCTTC.

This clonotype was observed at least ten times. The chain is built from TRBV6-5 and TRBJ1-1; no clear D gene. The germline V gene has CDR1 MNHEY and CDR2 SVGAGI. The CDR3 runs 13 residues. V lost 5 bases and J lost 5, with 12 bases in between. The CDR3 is CASSNQRTTEAFF. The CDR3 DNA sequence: TGTGCCAGCAGTAACCAGAGGACGACTGAAGCTTTCTTT.